The 27 T cell receptor beta chains below all came from one sample that was sequenced in a study of T cell responses to AZD1222 COVID-19 vaccine. Profiling relied on immunoSEQ multiplex PCR, and the TCRdb table lists in-frame clones only, not all of them. The table records some 150,000 clones, 90% to 95% of them present only once. This material consisted of peripheral blood, taken on day 0 of AZD1222 vaccination. These receptors were collected from an adult in good health.

This chain connects TRBV3-1 (or the pseudogene TRBV3-2) to TRBJ1-2; 12 nucleotides align to TRBD1. In germline, CDR1 is LGHDT, CDR2 YNNKEL (reference sequence). This CDR3 has 15 residues. The J segment lost 8 bases and the V segment lost 3 bases, leaving 7 bases of the junction unmatched. CDR3 in DNA: TGTGCCAGCAGCCAGGGGGGACAGGGGGCAGGAGGCTACACCTTC. Translation: CASSQGGQGAGGYTF.

V usage is TRBV19 and J usage is TRBJ1-5; 8 positions agree with TRBD1. The ends lost 0 bases at V and 5 bases at J; junction bases unmatched: 6. The CDR3 contains 16 residues. Germline V gives CDR1 LNHDA, CDR2 SQIVND (reference sequence). CDR3 residues: CASSIDPGQGHQPQHF. The CDR3 coding sequence is TGTGCCAGTAGTATAGATCCCGGACAGGGCCATCAGCCCCAGCATTTT.

The chain employs TRBV5-1 and TRBJ2-7, with 7 bases lining up with TRBD2. The V segment lost 1 base and the J segment 9 bases; nucleotides outside the gene matches: 4. CDR3 length: 12 amino acids. CDR1 is SGHRS, CDR2 YFSETQ, per germline. The CDR3 DNA sequence: TGCGCCAGCAGCTTGAGCGGGACGGCGCAGTACTTC. Translating it yields CASSLSGTAQYF.

V usage is TRBV29-1 and J usage is TRBJ2-3, with D hard to call. The V gene lost 7 bases and the J gene lost 2 bases, with 10 bases spanning the gap. This CDR3 region has 12 residues. Looked up from germline, CDR1 is SQVTM and CDR2 is ANQGSEA. CDR3 DNA sequence: TGCAGCGCCCCAGTGACCACAGATACGCAGTATTTT. It yields the protein CSAPVTTDTQYF.

The chain recombines TRBV12-3 or TRBV12-4 with TRBJ1-3; no clear D gene. Deletions cut 10 bases from V and 0 bases from J, with 10 bases between. This CDR3 spans 13 amino acids. As DNA, the CDR3 is TGTGCCACCACGCGGGGCTCTGGAAACACCATATATTTT. It yields the protein CATTRGSGNTIYF.

J is TRBJ2-1 and V is TRBV4-1; 7 bases align to TRBD1. Germline-derived CDR1 and CDR2 are MGHRA and YSYEKL. This CDR3 contains 16 residues. Trimming took 1 base from V and 7 from J; bases not matched to a gene: 10. CDR3 nucleotides: TGCGCCAGCAGCCAAGTGTCCAGGGGGACGTGGAATGAGCAGTTCTTC. The encoded protein is CASSQVSRGTWNEQFF.

This rearrangement joins TRBV10-2 to TRBJ2-5, with D tentatively TRBD1 or TRBD2 (6 bases each). This CDR3 is 15 amino acids long. V shed 6 bases and J shed 2 bases, with 16 bases lying between them. The germline V gene has CDR1 WSHSY and CDR2 SAAADI. The CDR3 region has the DNA TGCGCCAGCAGAGGACAAGGGGGGTGGCAAGAGACCCAGTACTTC. It codes for CASRGQGGWQETQYF.

The chain is built from TRBV12-3 or TRBV12-4 and TRBJ1-2; D gene ambiguous. This CDR3 comprises 13 residues. V was pared by 3 bases and J by 8 bases, with 13 bases between. The CDR3, as DNA: TGTGCCAGCAGTTTCTCGGGTCTTACGGGCTACACCTTC. Residues: CASSFSGLTGYTF.

CDR3 DNA: TGTGCCAGCAGCGTAGCTCTCTCACCAAGCTACGAGCAGTACTTC. Its translation: CASSVALSPSYEQYF. The chain recombines TRBV9 with TRBJ2-7; D call uncertain. The CDR3 extends over 15 amino acids. Germline CDR1 is SGDLS and CDR2 is YYNGEE. Trimming took 0 bases from V and 3 from J, leaving 13 bases between them.

This clone was seen only once. DNA of the CDR3: TGTGCCAGCAGTTCCCCACGGGGTCTACGCGACAATGAGCAGTTCTTC. Residues: CASSSPRGLRDNEQFF. The chain joins TRBV11-2 to TRBJ2-1, with D perhaps TRBD2 (5 bases). This CDR3 is built from 16 residues. Trimming stripped 6 bases from V and 5 bases from J, with 20 bases between. Germline loops: CDR1 SGHAT, CDR2 FQNNGV.

The rearrangement uses TRBV10-3 and TRBJ2-1; 11 bases agree with TRBD2. V was pared by 1 base and J by 4 bases, with 3 bases of the junction left unmatched. CDR1 and CDR2 from the germline V gene are ENHRY and SYGVKD. This CDR3 is 16 amino acids long. The CDR3 DNA is TGTGCCATCAGTGAGTTGGCTAGCGGGAGGTACAATGAGCAGTTCTTC. Protein sequence: CAISELASGRYNEQFF.

The J gene is TRBJ1-1, the V gene TRBV6-5, with D uncertain. This CDR3 comprises 13 residues. Trimming stripped 0 bases from V and 5 bases from J, with 7 bases between. CDR1 is MNHEY, CDR2 SVGAGI, per germline. This CDR3 reads CASSYSTGTEAFF. The DNA for the CDR3 is TGTGCCAGCAGTTACTCGACGGGTACTGAAGCTTTCTTT.

Concerning this clone: Other DNA sequences in this specimen translate into the identical CDR3. This rearrangement joins TRBV11-2 to TRBJ2-7; D is unresolved. The CDR3 is 11 amino acids. V lost 3 bases to trimming and J lost 3 bases, with 3 bases between them. Germline V CDR1 and CDR2: SGHAT, FQNNGV. The CDR3 bases are TGTGCCAGCAGCTTGGTCTACGAGCAGTACTTC. It encodes CASSLVYEQYF. Full variable domain (remainder filled in from reference TRBV11-2 and TRBJ2-7): EAGVAQSPRYKIIEKRQSVAFWCNPISGHATLYWYQQILGQGPKLLIQFQNNGVVDDSQLPKDRFSAERLKGVDSTLKIQPAKLEDSAVYLCASSLVYEQYFGPGTRLTVT.

The V call is TRBV19, the J call TRBJ2-4, with D maybe TRBD2 (6 bases). CDR1 is LNHDA and CDR2 is SQIVND in the germline V gene (reference sequence). The CDR3 sequence is 18 residues long. Trimming took 6 bases from V and 4 from J, leaving 25 bases between them. DNA for the CDR3: TGTGCCAGTAGCATGGGGCCGGGGCGGGACCTGTTAAAAAACATTCAGTACTTC. Translating it yields CASSMGPGRDLLKNIQYF.

The chain joins TRBV5-4 to TRBJ1-6; D uncertain. In germline, CDR1 is SGHNT, CDR2 YYREEE (reference sequence). The CDR3 covers 13 residues. Trimming stripped 2 bases from V and 10 bases from J, with 10 bases between. The CDR3 sequence: CASSLQSGSPLHF. The CDR3 bases are TGTGCCAGCAGCTTACAGTCGGGGTCACCCCTCCACTTT.

The V call is TRBV12-3 or TRBV12-4, the J call TRBJ2-7, with a tentative D call TRBD2 (5 bases). This CDR3 region has 13 residues. V was clipped by 6 bases and J by 3 bases, with 12 bases between them. The CDR3 loop is CASSSRANYEQYF. Written as DNA, the CDR3 is TGTGCCAGCAGCTCGAGGGCCAACTACGAGCAGTACTTC.

The V gene is TRBV19, the J gene TRBJ1-1, with TRBD1 as a possible D gene (6 bases). The germline gives CDR1 LNHDA, CDR2 SQIVND (reference sequence). CDR3 length: 12 residues. V was pared by 5 bases and J by 6 bases, with 10 bases between. The CDR3, as DNA: TGTGCCAGTAGTGAGGGGGGGGCTGAAGCTTTCTTT. This codes for CASSEGGAEAFF.

The genes are TRBV7-8 and TRBJ1-2; D remains ambiguous. The CDR3 runs to 14 residues. CDR1 is SGHVS and CDR2 is FQNEAQ in the germline V gene. Trimming shortened V by 1 base and J by 4 bases, and 10 bases separated the two germline ends. The CDR3 is CASSLDGPSYGYTF. The CDR3 DNA sequence: TGTGCCAGCAGCTTAGACGGGCCATCCTATGGCTACACCTTC.

The genes are TRBV5-1 and TRBJ2-1, with 7 bases that match TRBD2. V was pared by 0 bases and J by 5 bases, with 5 bases of the junction left unmatched. The CDR3 has 15 residues. Germline V gene data show CDR1 as SGHRS and CDR2 as YFSETQ. In DNA form, the CDR3 reads TGCGCCAGCAGCTTGGAACTAGCGAGAAACAATGAGCAGTTCTTC. It is translated as CASSLELARNNEQFF. The full variable domain, completed using reference TRBV5-1 and TRBJ2-1, is KAGVTQTPRYLIKTRGQQVTLSCSPISGHRSVSWYQQTPGQGLQFLFEYFSETQRNKGNFPGRFSGRQFSNSRSEMNVSTLELGDSALYLCASSLELARNNEQFFGPGTRLTVL.

This clone was picked up a small number of times. The chain employs TRBV7-2 and TRBJ1-3, with unresolved D. The germline CDR1 and CDR2 sequences are SGHTA and FQGNSA. V was shortened by 3 bases and J by 4 bases, with 4 bases between the two germline ends. This CDR3 contains 12 residues. The CDR3 protein is CASSLTGNTIYF. CDR3 coding DNA: TGTGCCAGCAGCTTGACAGGAAACACCATATATTTT. Looking up the rest from reference TRBV7-2 and TRBJ1-3 gives the full variable domain: GAGVSQSPSNKVTEKGKDVELRCDPISGHTALYWYRQSLGQGLEFLIYFQGNSAPDKSGLPSDRFSAERTGGSVSTLTIQRTQQEDSAVYLCASSLTGNTIYFGEGSWLTVV.

The rearrangement uses TRBV6-5 and TRBJ1-1, with 11 bases aligning to TRBD1. The V gene end was trimmed by 5 bases and the J gene end by 4 bases; junction bases not matched to a gene: 3. Germline lookup yields CDR1 MNHEY and CDR2 SVGAGI. This CDR3 has 14 residues. CDR3 amino acids: CASSPDRGRTEAFF. The CDR3 nucleotides are TGTGCCAGCAGTCCGGACAGGGGGCGCACTGAAGCTTTCTTT.

This sequence joins TRBV6-1 and TRBJ1-2; no firm D call. This CDR3 has 16 residues. The germline CDR1 and CDR2 sequences are MNHNS and SASEGT. Trimming took off 0 bases at V and 0 bases at J, with 11 bases between the two ends. The CDR3 DNA is TGTGCCAGCAGTGAAGCGTACGGAAGAGCTAACTATGGCTACACCTTC. Translating gives CASSEAYGRANYGYTF.

J is TRBJ2-2 and V is TRBV7-9; the D is unclear. V was clipped by 4 bases and J by 5 bases, with 8 bases between them. This CDR3 region has 13 residues. Germline V gives CDR1 SEHNR, CDR2 FQNEAQ (reference sequence). CDR3 sequence reads: CASSSGGTGELFF. The CDR3 DNA is TGTGCCAGCAGCTCAGGCGGTACCGGGGAGCTGTTTTTT.

The CDR3 loop is CASSIFVSGNTEAFF. The CDR3 DNA sequence: TGTGCCAGTAGTATTTTCGTGTCGGGGAACACTGAAGCTTTCTTT. The rearrangement joins TRBV19 to TRBJ1-1; D not certain. Germline V lookup: CDR1 LNHDA, CDR2 SQIVND (reference sequence). The CDR3 runs 15 residues. Trimming stripped 3 bases from V and 1 base from J, with 12 bases between.

This chain connects TRBV9 to TRBJ2-7, with a possible D match to TRBD1 (5 bases). The CDR3 spans 12 residues. The germline V gene encodes CDR1 SGDLS and CDR2 YYNGEE. Trimming removed 3 bases at V and 6 bases at J, with 10 bases between. The DNA for the CDR3 is TGTGCCAGCAGCGCCGACAGTTTCGAGCAGTACTTC. Translation: CASSADSFEQYF.

The chain carries TRBV5-5 and TRBJ1-4; 12 positions match TRBD1. Per the germline V gene, CDR1 is SGHKS and CDR2 is YYEKEE (reference sequence). This CDR3 has 18 residues. Trimming at V came to 5 bases and at J to 1 base, leaving 9 bases not matched to a gene. CDR3 bases: TGTGCCAGCAGTTCCGGGACAGGGGGCGGTGGAACTAATGAAAAACTGTTTTTT. Translated, it gives CASSSGTGGGGTNEKLFF.

The rearrangement links TRBV7-8 to TRBJ1-5; 10 bases fit TRBD1. V shed 5 bases, J shed 2 bases, and the junction held 9 bases outside the gene matches. CDR3 size: 17 residues. Germline assignment: CDR1 SGHVS and CDR2 FQNEAQ. The CDR3 DNA follows: TGTGCCAGCAGCGCTCGGGACAGGGGAAGGGGCAATCAGCCCCAGCATTTT. Protein sequence: CASSARDRGRGNQPQHF.